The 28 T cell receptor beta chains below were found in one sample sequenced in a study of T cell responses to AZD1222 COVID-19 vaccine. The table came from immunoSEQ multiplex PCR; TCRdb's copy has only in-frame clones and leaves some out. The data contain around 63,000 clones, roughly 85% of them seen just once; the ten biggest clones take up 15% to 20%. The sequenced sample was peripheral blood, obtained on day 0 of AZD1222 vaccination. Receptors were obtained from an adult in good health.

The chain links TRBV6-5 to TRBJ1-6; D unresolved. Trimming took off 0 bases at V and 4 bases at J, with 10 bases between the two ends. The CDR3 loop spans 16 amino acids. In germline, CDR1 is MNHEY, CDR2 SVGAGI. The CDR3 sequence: CASSYSKADYNSPLHF. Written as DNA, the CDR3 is TGTGCCAGCAGTTACTCGAAGGCGGATTATAATTCACCCCTCCACTTT.

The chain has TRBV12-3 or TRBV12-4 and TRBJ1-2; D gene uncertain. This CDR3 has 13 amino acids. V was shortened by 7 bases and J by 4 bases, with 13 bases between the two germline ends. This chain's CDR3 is CASTRRNSYGYTF. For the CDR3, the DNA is TGTGCCAGCACCCGGCGTAATAGCTATGGCTACACCTTC.

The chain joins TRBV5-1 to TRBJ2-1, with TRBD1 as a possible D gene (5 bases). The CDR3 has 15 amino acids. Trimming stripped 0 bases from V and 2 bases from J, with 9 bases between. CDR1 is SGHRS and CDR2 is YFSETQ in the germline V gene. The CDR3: CASSLDRQTYNEQFF. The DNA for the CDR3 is TGCGCCAGCAGCTTGGACCGACAGACCTACAATGAGCAGTTCTTC.

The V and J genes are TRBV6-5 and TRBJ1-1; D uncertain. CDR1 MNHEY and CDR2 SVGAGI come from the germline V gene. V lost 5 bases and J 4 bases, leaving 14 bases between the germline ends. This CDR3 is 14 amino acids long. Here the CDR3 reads CASSPRSPGTEAFF. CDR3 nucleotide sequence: TGTGCCAGCAGTCCCAGGTCGCCGGGCACTGAAGCTTTCTTT.

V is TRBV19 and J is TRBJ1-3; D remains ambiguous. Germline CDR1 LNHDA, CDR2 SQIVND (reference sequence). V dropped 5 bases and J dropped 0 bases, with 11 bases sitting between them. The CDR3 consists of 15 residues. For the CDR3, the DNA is TGTGCCAGTAGTCCGACCCTGAGCTCTGGAAACACCATATATTTT. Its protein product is CASSPTLSSGNTIYF.

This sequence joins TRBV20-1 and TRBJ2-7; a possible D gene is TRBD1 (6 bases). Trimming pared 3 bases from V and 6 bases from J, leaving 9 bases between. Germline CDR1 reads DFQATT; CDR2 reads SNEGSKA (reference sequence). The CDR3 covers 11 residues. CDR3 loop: CSASGTLEQYF. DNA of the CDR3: TGCAGTGCTAGCGGGACACTCGAGCAGTACTTC.

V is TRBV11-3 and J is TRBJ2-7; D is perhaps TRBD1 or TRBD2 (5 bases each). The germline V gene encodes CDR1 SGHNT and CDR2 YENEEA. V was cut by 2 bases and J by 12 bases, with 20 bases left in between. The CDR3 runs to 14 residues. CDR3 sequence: CASSLRVVLGGGYF. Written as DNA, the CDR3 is TGTGCCAGCAGCTTAAGGGTGGTCCTCGGTGGGGGGTACTTC. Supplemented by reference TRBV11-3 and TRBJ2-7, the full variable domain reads EAGVVQSPRYKIIEKKQPVAFWCNPISGHNTLYWYLQNLGQGPELLIRYENEEAVDDSQLPKDRFSAERLKGVDSTLKIQPAELGDSAVYLCASSLRVVLGGGYFGPGTRLTVT.

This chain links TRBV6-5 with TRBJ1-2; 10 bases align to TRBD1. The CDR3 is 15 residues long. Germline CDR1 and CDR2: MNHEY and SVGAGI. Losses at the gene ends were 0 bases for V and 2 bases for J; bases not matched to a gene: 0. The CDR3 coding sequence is TGTGCCAGCAGTTACTCGACAGGGGGCAACTATGGCTACACCTTC. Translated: CASSYSTGGNYGYTF.

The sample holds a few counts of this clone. CDR3 protein: CASSSRDTTPDQPQHF. CDR3 in DNA: TGTGCCAGCAGCTCCCGGGACACTACACCGGATCAGCCCCAGCATTTT. The chain recombines TRBV7-3 with TRBJ1-5, with D tentatively TRBD1 (6 bases). Per the germline V gene, CDR1 is SGHTA and CDR2 is FQGTGA. The ends were cut back, 4 bases at V and 5 bases at J, with 18 bases in the middle. The length of the CDR3 is 16 residues.

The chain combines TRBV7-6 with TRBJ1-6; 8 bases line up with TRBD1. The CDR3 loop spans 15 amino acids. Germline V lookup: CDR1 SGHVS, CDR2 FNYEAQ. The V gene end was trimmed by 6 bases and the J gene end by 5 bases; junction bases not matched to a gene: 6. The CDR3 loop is CASRRGQGNNSPLHF. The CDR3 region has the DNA TGTGCCAGCAGACGCGGACAGGGTAATAATTCACCCCTCCACTTT.

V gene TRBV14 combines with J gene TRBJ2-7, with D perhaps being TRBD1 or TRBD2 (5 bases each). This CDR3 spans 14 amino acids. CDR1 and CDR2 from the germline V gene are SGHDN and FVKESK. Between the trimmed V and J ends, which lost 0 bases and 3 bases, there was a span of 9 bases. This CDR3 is CASSQETRGYEQYF. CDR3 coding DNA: TGTGCCAGCAGCCAAGAAACTAGGGGCTACGAGCAGTACTTC.

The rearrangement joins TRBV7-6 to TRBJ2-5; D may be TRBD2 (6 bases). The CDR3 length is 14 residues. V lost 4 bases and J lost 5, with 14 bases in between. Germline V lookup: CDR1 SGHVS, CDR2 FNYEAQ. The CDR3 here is CASSSGLKSETQYF. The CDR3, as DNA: TGTGCCAGCAGCTCGGGACTGAAGTCGGAGACCCAGTACTTC.

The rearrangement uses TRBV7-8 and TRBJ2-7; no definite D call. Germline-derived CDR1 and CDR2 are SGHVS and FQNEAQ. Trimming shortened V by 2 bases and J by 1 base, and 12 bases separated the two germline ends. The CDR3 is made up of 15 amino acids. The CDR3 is CASSLLVVASYEQYF. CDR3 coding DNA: TGTGCCAGCAGCTTATTAGTCGTCGCGTCCTACGAGCAGTACTTC.

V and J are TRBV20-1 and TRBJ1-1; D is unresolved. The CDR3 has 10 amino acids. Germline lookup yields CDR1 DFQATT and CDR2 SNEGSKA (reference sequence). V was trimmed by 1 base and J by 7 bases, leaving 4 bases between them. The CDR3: CSARVSEAFF. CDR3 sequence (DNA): TGCAGTGCTAGAGTCAGTGAAGCTTTCTTT.

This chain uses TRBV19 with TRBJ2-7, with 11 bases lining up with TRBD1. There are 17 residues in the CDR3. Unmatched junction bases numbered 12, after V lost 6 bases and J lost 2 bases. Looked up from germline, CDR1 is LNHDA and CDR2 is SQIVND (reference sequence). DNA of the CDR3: TGTGCCAGTAGCCCGGGGTGGCCGGGACAGGGGGCCTACGAGCAGTACTTC. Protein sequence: CASSPGWPGQGAYEQYF.

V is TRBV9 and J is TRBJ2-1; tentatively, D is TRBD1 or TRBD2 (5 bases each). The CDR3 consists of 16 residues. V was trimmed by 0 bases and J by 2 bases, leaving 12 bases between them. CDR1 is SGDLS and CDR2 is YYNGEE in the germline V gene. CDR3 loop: CASSVEIRGPYNEQFF. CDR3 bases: TGTGCCAGCAGCGTAGAAATACGGGGACCCTACAATGAGCAGTTCTTC.

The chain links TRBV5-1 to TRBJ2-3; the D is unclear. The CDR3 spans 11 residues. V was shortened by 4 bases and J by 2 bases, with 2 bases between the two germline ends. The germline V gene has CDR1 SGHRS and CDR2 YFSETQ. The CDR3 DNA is TGCGCCAGCAGCAACACAGATACGCAGTATTTT. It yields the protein CASSNTDTQYF.

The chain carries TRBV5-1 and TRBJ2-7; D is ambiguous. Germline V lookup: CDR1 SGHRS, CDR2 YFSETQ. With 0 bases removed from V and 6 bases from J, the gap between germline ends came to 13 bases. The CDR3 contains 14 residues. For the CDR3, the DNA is TGCGCCAGCAGCTTGGACGTCGCAACAGTCGAGCAGTACTTC. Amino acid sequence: CASSLDVATVEQYF.

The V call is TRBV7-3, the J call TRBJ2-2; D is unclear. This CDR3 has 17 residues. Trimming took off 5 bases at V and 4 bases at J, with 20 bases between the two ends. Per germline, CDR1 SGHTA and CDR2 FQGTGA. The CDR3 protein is CASSDRVGSFVTGELFF. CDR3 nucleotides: TGTGCCAGCAGCGATCGAGTAGGTTCTTTCGTCACCGGGGAGCTGTTTTTT. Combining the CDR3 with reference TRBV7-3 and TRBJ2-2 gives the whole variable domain GAGVSQTPSNKVTEKGKYVELRCDPISGHTALYWYRQSLGQGPEFLIYFQGTGAADDSGLPNDRFFAVRPEGSVSTLKIQRTERGDSAVYLCASSDRVGSFVTGELFFGEGSRLTVL.

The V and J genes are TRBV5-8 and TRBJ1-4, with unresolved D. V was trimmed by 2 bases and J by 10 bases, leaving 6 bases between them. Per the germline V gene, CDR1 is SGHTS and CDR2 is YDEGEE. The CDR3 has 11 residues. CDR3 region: CASSFRGKLFF. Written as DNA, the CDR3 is TGTGCCAGCAGCTTTCGGGGAAAACTGTTTTTT.

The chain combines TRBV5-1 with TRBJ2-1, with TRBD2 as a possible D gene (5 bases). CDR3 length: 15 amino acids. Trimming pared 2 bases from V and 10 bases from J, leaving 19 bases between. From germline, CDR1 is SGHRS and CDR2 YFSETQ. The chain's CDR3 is CASSFVPGSPSEQFF. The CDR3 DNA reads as TGCGCCAGCAGCTTCGTTCCGGGGTCGCCCTCGGAGCAGTTCTTC. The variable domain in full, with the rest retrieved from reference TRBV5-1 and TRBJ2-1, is KAGVTQTPRYLIKTRGQQVTLSCSPISGHRSVSWYQQTPGQGLQFLFEYFSETQRNKGNFPGRFSGRQFSNSRSEMNVSTLELGDSALYLCASSFVPGSPSEQFFGPGTRLTVL.

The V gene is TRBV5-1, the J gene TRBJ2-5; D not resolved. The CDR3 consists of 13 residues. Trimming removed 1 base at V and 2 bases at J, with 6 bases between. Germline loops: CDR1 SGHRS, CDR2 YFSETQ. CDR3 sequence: CASSLLGQETQYF. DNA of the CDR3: TGCGCCAGCAGCTTGTTAGGACAAGAGACCCAGTACTTC.

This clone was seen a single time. CDR3 loop: CASSEGWGGNQPQHF. CDR3 nucleotides: TGTGCCAGCAGTGAGGGGTGGGGGGGCAATCAGCCCCAGCATTTT. The genes are TRBV2 and TRBJ1-5; the D gene is possibly TRBD1 (5 bases). Germline-derived CDR1 and CDR2 are SNHLY and FYNNEI. Trimming pared 3 bases from V and 2 bases from J, leaving 11 bases between. The CDR3 runs to 15 residues. Based on the CDR3 plus reference TRBV2 and TRBJ1-5, the full variable domain is EPEVTQTPSHQVTQMGQEVILRCVPISNHLYFYWYRQILGQKVEFLVSFYNNEISEKSEIFDDQFSVERPDGSNFTLKIRSTKLEDSAMYFCASSEGWGGNQPQHFGDGTRLSIL.

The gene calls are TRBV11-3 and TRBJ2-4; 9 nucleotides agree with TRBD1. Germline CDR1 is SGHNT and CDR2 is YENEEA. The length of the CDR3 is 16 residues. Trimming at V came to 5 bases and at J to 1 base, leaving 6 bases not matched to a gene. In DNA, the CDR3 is TGTGCCAGCAGCCTAGGACAGGGGACGGCCAAAAACATTCAGTACTTC. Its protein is CASSLGQGTAKNIQYF.

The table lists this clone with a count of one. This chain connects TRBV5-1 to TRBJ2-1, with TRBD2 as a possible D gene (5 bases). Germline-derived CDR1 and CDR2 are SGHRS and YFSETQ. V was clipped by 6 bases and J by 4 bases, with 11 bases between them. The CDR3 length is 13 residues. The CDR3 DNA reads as TGCGCCAGCACTAGCTCGGGTTACAATGAGCAGTTCTTC. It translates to CASTSSGYNEQFF.

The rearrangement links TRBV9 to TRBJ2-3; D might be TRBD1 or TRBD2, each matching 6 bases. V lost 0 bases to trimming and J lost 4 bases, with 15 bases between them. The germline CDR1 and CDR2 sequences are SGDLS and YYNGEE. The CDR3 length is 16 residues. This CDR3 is CASSVDRGLWADTQYF. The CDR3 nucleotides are TGTGCCAGCAGCGTAGACCGGGGGCTGTGGGCAGATACGCAGTATTTT. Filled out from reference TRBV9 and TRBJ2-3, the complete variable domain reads DSGVTQTPKHLITATGQRVTLRCSPRSGDLSVYWYQQSLDQGLQFLIQYYNGEERAKGNILERFSAQQFPDLHSELNLSSLELGDSALYFCASSVDRGLWADTQYFGPGTRLTVL.

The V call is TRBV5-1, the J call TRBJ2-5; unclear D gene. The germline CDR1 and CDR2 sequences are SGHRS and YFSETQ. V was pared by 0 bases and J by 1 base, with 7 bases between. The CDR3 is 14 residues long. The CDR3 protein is CASSLENPQETQYF. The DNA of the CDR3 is TGCGCCAGCAGCTTGGAAAACCCCCAAGAGACCCAGTACTTC.

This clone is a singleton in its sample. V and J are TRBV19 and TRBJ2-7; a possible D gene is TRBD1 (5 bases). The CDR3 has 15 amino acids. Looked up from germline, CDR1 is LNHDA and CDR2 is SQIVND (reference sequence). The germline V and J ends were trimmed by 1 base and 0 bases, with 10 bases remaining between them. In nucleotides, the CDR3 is TGTGCCAGTAGTATAGGTGGGGCAACCTCCTACGAGCAGTACTTC. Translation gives CASSIGGATSYEQYF.